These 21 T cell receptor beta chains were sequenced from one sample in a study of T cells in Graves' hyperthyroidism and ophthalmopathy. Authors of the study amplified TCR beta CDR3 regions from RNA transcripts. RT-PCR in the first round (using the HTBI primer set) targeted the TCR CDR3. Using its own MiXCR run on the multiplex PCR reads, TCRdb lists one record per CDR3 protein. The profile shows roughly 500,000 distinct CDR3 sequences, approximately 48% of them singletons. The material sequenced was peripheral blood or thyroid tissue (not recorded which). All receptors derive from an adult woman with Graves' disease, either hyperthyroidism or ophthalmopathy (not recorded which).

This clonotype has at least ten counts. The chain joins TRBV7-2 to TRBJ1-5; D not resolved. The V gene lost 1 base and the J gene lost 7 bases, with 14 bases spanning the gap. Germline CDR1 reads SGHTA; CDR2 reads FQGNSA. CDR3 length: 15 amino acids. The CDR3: CASSLGSTVSQPQHF. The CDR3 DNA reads TGTGCCAGCAGCTTAGGATCAACAGTAAGCCAGCCCCAGCATTTT.

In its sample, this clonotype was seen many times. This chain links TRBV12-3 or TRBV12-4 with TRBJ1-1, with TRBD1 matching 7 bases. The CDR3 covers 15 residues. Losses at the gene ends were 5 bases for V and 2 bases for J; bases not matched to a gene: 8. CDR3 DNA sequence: TGTGCCAGCAGTCCCCGGACAGGAGTCAACACTGAAGCTTTCTTT. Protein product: CASSPRTGVNTEAFF.

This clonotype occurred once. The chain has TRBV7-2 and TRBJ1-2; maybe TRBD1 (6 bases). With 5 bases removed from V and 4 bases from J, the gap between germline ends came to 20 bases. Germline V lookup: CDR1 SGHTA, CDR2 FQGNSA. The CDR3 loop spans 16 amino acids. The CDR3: CASSQVDARGSYGYTF. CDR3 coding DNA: TGTGCCAGCAGCCAAGTGGATGCCAGGGGCAGCTATGGCTACACCTTC.

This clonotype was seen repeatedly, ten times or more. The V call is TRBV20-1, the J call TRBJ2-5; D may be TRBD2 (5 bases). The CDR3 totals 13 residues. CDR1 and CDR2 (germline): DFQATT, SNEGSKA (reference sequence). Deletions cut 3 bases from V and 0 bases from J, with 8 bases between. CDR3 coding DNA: TGCAGTGCTAGGAGCGGCCACCAAGAGACCCAGTACTTC. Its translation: CSARSGHQETQYF.

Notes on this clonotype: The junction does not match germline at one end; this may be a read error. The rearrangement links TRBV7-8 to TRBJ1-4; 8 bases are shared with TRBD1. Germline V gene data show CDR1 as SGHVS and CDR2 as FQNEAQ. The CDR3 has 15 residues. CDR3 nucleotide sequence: TGTGCCAGCAGCGACCAGGGGGCGCATGGTGAAAAACTGCTTTTT. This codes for CASSDQGAHGEKLLF.

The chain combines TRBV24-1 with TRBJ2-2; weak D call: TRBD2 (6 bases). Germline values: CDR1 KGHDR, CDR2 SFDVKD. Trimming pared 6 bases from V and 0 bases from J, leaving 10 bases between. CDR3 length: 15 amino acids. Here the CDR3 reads CATSRPGANTGELFF. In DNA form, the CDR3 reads TGTGCCACCAGTCGGCCGGGGGCGAACACCGGGGAGCTGTTTTTT.

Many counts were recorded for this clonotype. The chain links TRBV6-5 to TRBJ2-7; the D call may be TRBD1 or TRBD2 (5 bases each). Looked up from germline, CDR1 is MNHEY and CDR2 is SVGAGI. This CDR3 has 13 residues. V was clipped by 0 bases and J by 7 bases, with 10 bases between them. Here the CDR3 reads CASSYSPGREQYF. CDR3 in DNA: TGTGCCAGCAGTTACTCCCCAGGGAGAGAGCAGTACTTC.

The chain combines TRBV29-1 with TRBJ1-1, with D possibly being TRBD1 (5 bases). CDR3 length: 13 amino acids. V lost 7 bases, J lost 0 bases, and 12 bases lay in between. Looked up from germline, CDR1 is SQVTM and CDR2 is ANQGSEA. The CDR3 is CSAGYSMNTEAFF. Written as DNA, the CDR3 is TGCAGCGCAGGGTATTCCATGAACACTGAAGCTTTCTTT.

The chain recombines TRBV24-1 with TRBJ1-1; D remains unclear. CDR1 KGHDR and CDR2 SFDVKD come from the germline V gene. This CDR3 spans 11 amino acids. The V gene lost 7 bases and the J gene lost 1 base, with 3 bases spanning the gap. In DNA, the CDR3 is TGTGCCACCAGGAAGAACACTGAAGCTTTCTTT. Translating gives CATRKNTEAFF.

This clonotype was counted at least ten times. The CDR3 loop reads CAISDGKGNTGELFF. The CDR3 DNA reads TGTGCCATCAGTGACGGGAAGGGGAACACCGGGGAGCTGTTTTTT. The rearrangement links TRBV10-3 to TRBJ2-2; D may be TRBD2 (5 bases). The CDR3 totals 15 residues. V was pared by 3 bases and J by 1 base, with 9 bases between. CDR1 is ENHRY, CDR2 SYGVKD, per germline.

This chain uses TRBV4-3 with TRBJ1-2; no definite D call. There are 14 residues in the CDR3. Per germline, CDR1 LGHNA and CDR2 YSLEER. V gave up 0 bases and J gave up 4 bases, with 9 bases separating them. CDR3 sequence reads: CASSQEGNSYGYTF. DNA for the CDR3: TGCGCCAGCAGCCAAGAGGGAAATAGCTATGGCTACACCTTC.

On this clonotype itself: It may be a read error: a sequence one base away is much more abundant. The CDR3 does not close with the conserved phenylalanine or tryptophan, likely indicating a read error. CDR3 loop: CASSLYMTAEQYL. CDR3 nucleotide sequence: TGCGCCAGCAGCTTGTATATGACGGCCGAGCAGTACCTC. V and J are TRBV5-1 and TRBJ2-7, with D uncertain. This CDR3 has 13 amino acids. The V gene's germline CDR1 is SGHRS and CDR2 YFSETQ. V was pared by 1 base and J by 6 bases, with 11 bases between.

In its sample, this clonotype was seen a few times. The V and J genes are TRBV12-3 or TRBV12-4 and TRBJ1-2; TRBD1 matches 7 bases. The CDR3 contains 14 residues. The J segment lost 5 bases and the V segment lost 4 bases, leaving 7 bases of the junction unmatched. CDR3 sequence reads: CASSSLGTAYGYTF. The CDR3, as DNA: TGTGCCAGCAGTTCCCTCGGGACAGCGTATGGCTACACCTTC.

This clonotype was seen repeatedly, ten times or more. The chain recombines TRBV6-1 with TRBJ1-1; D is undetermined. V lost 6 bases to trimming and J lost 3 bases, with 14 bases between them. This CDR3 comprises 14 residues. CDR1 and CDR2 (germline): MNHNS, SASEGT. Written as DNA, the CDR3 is TGTGCCAGCAGAAACACCCTGGGGTACACTGAAGCTTTCTTT. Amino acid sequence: CASRNTLGYTEAFF.

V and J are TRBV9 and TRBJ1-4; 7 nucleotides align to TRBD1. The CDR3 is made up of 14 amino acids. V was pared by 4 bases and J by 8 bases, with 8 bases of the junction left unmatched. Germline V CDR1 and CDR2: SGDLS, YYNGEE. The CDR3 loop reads CASSFTGEGEKLFF. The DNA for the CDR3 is TGTGCCAGCAGCTTCACAGGGGAAGGAGAAAAACTGTTTTTT.

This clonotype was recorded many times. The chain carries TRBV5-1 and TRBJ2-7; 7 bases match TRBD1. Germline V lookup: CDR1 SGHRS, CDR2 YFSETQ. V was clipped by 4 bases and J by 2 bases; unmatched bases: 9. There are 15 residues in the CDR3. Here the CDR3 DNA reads TGCGCCAGCAGCCCTCGACAGGGTTCGACCTACGAGCAGTACTTC. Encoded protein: CASSPRQGSTYEQYF.

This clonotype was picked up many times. CDR3 loop: CASSHRDFGETQYF. The CDR3 DNA reads TGCGCCAGCAGCCACAGGGACTTCGGAGAGACCCAGTACTTC. The chain employs TRBV4-1 and TRBJ2-5; TRBD2 is a possible D gene (6 bases). The CDR3 sequence is 14 residues long. Trimming shortened V by 3 bases and J by 4 bases, and 12 bases separated the two germline ends. The V gene's germline CDR1 is MGHRA and CDR2 YSYEKL.

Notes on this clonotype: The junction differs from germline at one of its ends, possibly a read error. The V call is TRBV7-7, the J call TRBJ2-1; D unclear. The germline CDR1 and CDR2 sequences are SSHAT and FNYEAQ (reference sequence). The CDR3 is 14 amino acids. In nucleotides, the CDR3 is TGTGCTAGCAGCTTAGCAGGTCAGGTAAATGAGCAGTTCTTC. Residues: CASSLAGQVNEQFF.

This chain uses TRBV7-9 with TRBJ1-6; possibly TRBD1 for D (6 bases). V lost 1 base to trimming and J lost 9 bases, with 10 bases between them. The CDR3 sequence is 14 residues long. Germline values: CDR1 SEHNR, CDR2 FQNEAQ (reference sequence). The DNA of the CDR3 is TGTGCCAGCAGCTTAGAGGGGGAGATTTCACCCCTCCACTTT. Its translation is CASSLEGEISPLHF.

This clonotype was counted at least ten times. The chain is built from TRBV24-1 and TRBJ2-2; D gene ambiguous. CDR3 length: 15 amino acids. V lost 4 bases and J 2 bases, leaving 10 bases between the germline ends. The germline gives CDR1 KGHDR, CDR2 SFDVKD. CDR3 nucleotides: TGTGCCACCAGTGACAAGACAAGAAACACCGGGGAGCTGTTTTTT. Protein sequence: CATSDKTRNTGELFF.

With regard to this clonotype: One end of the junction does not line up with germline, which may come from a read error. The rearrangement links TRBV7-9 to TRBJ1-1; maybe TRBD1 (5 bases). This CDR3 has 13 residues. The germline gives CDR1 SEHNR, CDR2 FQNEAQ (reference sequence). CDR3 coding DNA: TGTGCCAGCAGCTCGACAGCGAACACTGGAGCTTTCTTT. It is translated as CASSSTANTGAFF. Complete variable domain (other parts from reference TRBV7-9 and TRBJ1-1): DTGVSQNPRHKITKRGQNVTFRCDPISEHNRLYWYRQTLGQGPEFLTYFQNEAQLEKSRLLSDRFSAERPKGSFSTLEIQRTEQGDSAMYLCASSSTANTGAFFGQGTRLTVV.